Sequencing of this T cell receptor (beta chain) was carried out in a study of blood T cell repertoires in COVID-19. Whole-study context: PBMCs, B-cell-depleted T cells, or T cells were the source of the cDNA or gDNA that made up the material.

Across 20 to 25 US areas, participants ranged in age from 18 to 89 years. Repertoires were generated with immunoSEQ multiplex PCR, while TCRdb's copy carries only in-frame clones and drops some. The repertoire includes under 500,000 clones, about 85% of them detected once, and about 2.1% sits in the top ten. A few counts support this clone. Germline trimming cut 6 bases from V and 7 bases from J; bases unmatched to any gene: 8. CDR1 MDHEN and CDR2 SYDVKM come from the germline V gene. The CDR3 is 14 amino acids. The receptor was derived from a woman under 30 with acute COVID-19. Material for sequencing was PBMCs or T cells enriched from blood (not recorded which). J is TRBJ2-1 and V is TRBV28, with 8 nucleotides matching TRBD1. CDR3 protein: CASSESQGGNEQFF. DNA for the CDR3: TGTGCCAGCAGCGAATCACAGGGGGGAAATGAGCAGTTCTTC.